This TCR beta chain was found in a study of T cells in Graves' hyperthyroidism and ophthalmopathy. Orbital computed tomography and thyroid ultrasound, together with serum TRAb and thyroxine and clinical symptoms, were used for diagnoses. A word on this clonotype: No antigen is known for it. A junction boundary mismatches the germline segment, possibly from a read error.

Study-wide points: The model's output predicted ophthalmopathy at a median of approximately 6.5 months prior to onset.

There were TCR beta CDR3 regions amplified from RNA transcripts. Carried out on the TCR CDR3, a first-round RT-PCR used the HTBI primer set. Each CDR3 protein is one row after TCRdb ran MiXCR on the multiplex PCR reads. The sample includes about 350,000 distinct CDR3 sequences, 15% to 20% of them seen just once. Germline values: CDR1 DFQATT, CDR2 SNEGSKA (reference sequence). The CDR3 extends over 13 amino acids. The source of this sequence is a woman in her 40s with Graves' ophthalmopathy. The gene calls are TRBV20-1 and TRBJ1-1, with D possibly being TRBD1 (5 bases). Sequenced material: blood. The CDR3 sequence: CSARGTEDTEAFF. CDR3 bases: TGCAGTGCTAGGGGGACGGAAGACACCGAAGCTTTCTTT.